Described below is a single T cell receptor (beta chain) sequence and its context. Its antigen is still unknown. Exclusion applied to patients with autoimmune disease history or systemic immunosuppression. This specimen comes from a study of OX40 agonist ivuxolimab in advanced cancers. Generated by immunoSEQ multiplex PCR, the TCRdb table keeps only in-frame clones and is missing some. The table lists roughly 77,000 clones, approximately 85% of them singletons, with 2.4% in the top ten. General study points: The specificity for antigen of the expanded peripheral T cells was not determined. Several nonresponders also turned out to have low normalized T-cell clonal expansion. On average, CD8+ T cells showed a greater number of expanded clones than CD4+.

This CDR3 spans 14 amino acids. With 4 bases removed from V and 4 bases from J, the gap between germline ends came to 11 bases. Germline CDR1 and CDR2: MGHRA and YSYEKL. V usage is TRBV4-1 and J usage is TRBJ1-5; D possibly corresponds to TRBD1 (5 bases). The sequence was obtained from an adult with an advanced solid tumor such as melanoma, head and neck, liver or kidney cancer. The specimen comprised CD4+ or CD8+ T cells sorted from blood, sampled in a trial of the OX40 agonist ivuxolimab. The CDR3 is CASSRVGANQPQHF. The CDR3 DNA sequence: TGCGCCAGCAGCCGAGTCGGGGCAAATCAGCCCCAGCATTTT.